The 23 T cell receptor beta chains reported below all come from one sample, sequenced in a study of blood T cell repertoires in COVID-19. Profiling relied on immunoSEQ multiplex PCR, and the TCRdb table lists in-frame clones only, not all of them. Of about 80,000 clones listed, 65% to 85% were seen once; the top ten hold 15% to 20%. Input material: peripheral blood. These receptors originate from a man between 65 and 79 years old with active or convalescent COVID-19.

The chain couples TRBV29-1 to TRBJ2-1; D may be TRBD1 (5 bases). Trimming took 4 bases from V and 7 from J, leaving 11 bases between them. This CDR3 region has 12 residues. Germline V gives CDR1 SQVTM, CDR2 ANQGSEA. The CDR3 loop is CSVGGAGNEQFF. CDR3 nucleotide sequence: TGCAGCGTTGGTGGGGCTGGGAATGAGCAGTTCTTC.

This chain connects TRBV7-3 to TRBJ2-2, with 7 bases aligning to TRBD1. J gave up 7 bases and V 5 bases, and 7 bases lay outside the gene matches. CDR1 SGHTA and CDR2 FQGTGA come from the germline V gene. This CDR3 region has 14 residues. The CDR3 sequence is CASSPSSGGGELFF. In DNA form, the CDR3 reads TGTGCCAGCAGCCCCTCCTCAGGGGGCGGGGAGCTGTTTTTT.

This CDR3 is CASGETGANVLTF. CDR3 sequence (DNA): TGTGCCAGTGGGGAGACTGGGGCCAACGTCCTGACTTTC. The genes are TRBV2 and TRBJ2-6, with D maybe TRBD2 (5 bases). Germline assignment: CDR1 SNHLY and CDR2 FYNNEI. The CDR3 loop spans 13 amino acids. V lost 9 bases, J lost 2 bases, and 8 bases lay in between. Supplemented by reference TRBV2 and TRBJ2-6, the full variable domain reads EPEVTQTPSHQVTQMGQEVILRCVPISNHLYFYWYRQILGQKVEFLVSFYNNEISEKSEIFDDQFSVERPDGSNFTLKIRSTKLEDSAMYFCASGETGANVLTFGAGSRLTVL.

J is TRBJ2-1 and V is TRBV28; TRBD2 aligns across 8 bases. The germline CDR1 and CDR2 sequences are MDHEN and SYDVKM. The trim removed 4 bases at V and 10 bases at J, leaving 12 bases unmatched. The CDR3 covers 15 residues. The CDR3 DNA is TGTGCCAGCAGTTCCCCCATGGCGGGGGGAGGGGAGCAGTTCTTC. Its protein is CASSSPMAGGGEQFF. The full variable domain, completed using reference TRBV28 and TRBJ2-1, is DVKVTQSSRYLVKRTGEKVFLECVQDMDHENMFWYRQDPGLGLRLIYFSYDVKMKEKGDIPEGYSVSREKKERFSLILESASTNQTSMYLCASSSPMAGGGEQFFGPGTRLTVL.

This clone was seen more than once but under ten times. The chain joins TRBV6-1 to TRBJ2-7, with 7 bases matching TRBD1. V shed 2 bases and J 3 bases; nucleotides not matched to a gene: 1. Per germline, CDR1 MNHNS and CDR2 SASEGT. CDR3 size: 13 residues. DNA for the CDR3: TGTGCCAGCAGTGAATGGGACAGCTACGAGCAGTACTTC. Protein sequence: CASSEWDSYEQYF.

The chain recombines TRBV5-6 with TRBJ1-2, with D possibly matching TRBD1 (5 bases). The CDR3 length is 14 residues. Trimming stripped 6 bases from V and 4 bases from J, with 16 bases between. Germline CDR1 reads SGHDT; CDR2 reads YYEEEE. CDR3 sequence reads: CASTDWGSAYGYTF. CDR3 in DNA: TGTGCCAGCACCGATTGGGGCTCTGCCTATGGCTACACCTTC.

The chain is built from TRBV10-3 and TRBJ2-7; 11 bases are shared with TRBD2. Germline-derived CDR1 and CDR2 are ENHRY and SYGVKD. V dropped 11 bases and J dropped 3; count of bases not matched to a gene: 6. The CDR3 covers 13 residues. The CDR3: CASRGTSGYEQYF. The DNA of the CDR3 is TGTGCCTCCCGTGGGACTAGCGGCTACGAGCAGTACTTC.

The rearrangement uses TRBV6-5 and TRBJ1-1; D uncertain. Germline CDR1 is MNHEY and CDR2 is SVGAGI. Trimming cost V 4 bases and J 2 bases, with 8 bases left between them. The CDR3 is made up of 13 amino acids. The CDR3 is CASSSLFNTEAFF. The DNA of the CDR3 is TGTGCCAGCAGTTCTCTTTTCAACACTGAAGCTTTCTTT.

This clone turned up a few times. This chain joins TRBV2 and TRBJ2-3; TRBD1 might be the D (6 bases). Trimming stripped 3 bases from V and 8 bases from J, with 12 bases between. The germline V gene encodes CDR1 SNHLY and CDR2 FYNNEI. CDR3 length equals 13 residues. The CDR3 DNA reads TGTGCCAGCAGTGACCAGGGGTCTGTTACGCAGTATTTT. It encodes CASSDQGSVTQYF.

V gene TRBV28 combines with J gene TRBJ1-5, with a weak D call TRBD1 (6 bases). Trimming shortened V by 5 bases and J by 3 bases, and 8 bases separated the two germline ends. Germline V lookup: CDR1 MDHEN, CDR2 SYDVKM. The CDR3 runs to 13 residues. CDR3 residues: CASSQGYNQPQHF. In DNA form, the CDR3 reads TGTGCCAGCAGTCAGGGGTACAATCAGCCCCAGCATTTT.

The chain uses TRBV3-1 (or the pseudogene TRBV3-2) and TRBJ1-2, with D maybe TRBD1 (5 bases). Germline V gene sequence: CDR1 LGHDT, CDR2 YNNKEL (reference sequence). This CDR3 region has 12 residues. Trimming shortened V by 1 base and J by 6 bases, and 6 bases separated the two germline ends. CDR3 in DNA: TGTGCCAGCAGCCAAGGGGGCCATGGCTACACCTTC. Translation gives CASSQGGHGYTF.

The CDR3 coding sequence is TGTGCCAGCAGTGGGGCTCGTGAGCAGTTCTTC. Translating it yields CASSGAREQFF. The genes are TRBV2 and TRBJ2-1; the D is unclear. Germline loops: CDR1 SNHLY, CDR2 FYNNEI. Trimming left V 4 bases short and J 9 bases short, with 7 bases between. The CDR3 consists of 11 residues. Full variable domain (rest looked up from reference TRBV2 and TRBJ2-1): EPEVTQTPSHQVTQMGQEVILRCVPISNHLYFYWYRQILGQKVEFLVSFYNNEISEKSEIFDDQFSVERPDGSNFTLKIRSTKLEDSAMYFCASSGAREQFFGPGTRLTVL.

The chain uses TRBV3-1 (or the pseudogene TRBV3-2) and TRBJ2-3; the match to TRBD2 covers 11 bases. The CDR3 covers 18 residues. From germline, CDR1 is LGHDT and CDR2 YNNKEL (reference sequence). After removal of 4 bases from V and 3 bases from J, the junction contained 12 bases not matched to a gene. CDR3 residues: CASSPSHSGGAGTDTQYF. CDR3 coding DNA: TGTGCCAGCAGCCCGAGCCATAGCGGGGGGGCTGGTACAGATACGCAGTATTTT.

The chain recombines TRBV5-4 with TRBJ2-2; D unclear. V lost 0 bases and J 4 bases, leaving 7 bases between the germline ends. Germline loops: CDR1 SGHNT, CDR2 YYREEE (reference sequence). The CDR3 contains 14 residues. The CDR3 nucleotides are TGTGCCAGCAGCTTGGTACATCTCACCGGGGAGCTGTTTTTT. It specifies CASSLVHLTGELFF.

As to this clone: This same CDR3 is encoded by further DNA sequences in the sample. The gene calls are TRBV28 and TRBJ1-2; D might be TRBD1 (6 bases). V lost 3 bases and J 7 bases, leaving 9 bases between the germline ends. This CDR3 region has 12 residues. In germline, CDR1 is MDHEN, CDR2 SYDVKM. The CDR3 loop reads CASSFRGFGYTF. The CDR3 nucleotides read TGTGCCAGCAGTTTTAGGGGGTTTGGCTACACCTTC.

The chain has TRBV5-5 and TRBJ1-4; 9 nucleotides agree with TRBD1. Trimming removed 4 bases from V and 8 bases from J; junction bases left unmatched: 9. The germline CDR1 and CDR2 sequences are SGHKS and YYEKEE (reference sequence). This CDR3 is built from 15 residues. The CDR3 here is CASSISGTGLEKLFF. The CDR3, as DNA: TGTGCCAGCAGCATCTCCGGGACAGGGCTCGAAAAACTGTTTTTT.

V gene TRBV19 combines with J gene TRBJ1-2; D remains ambiguous. The germline CDR1 and CDR2 sequences are LNHDA and SQIVND (reference sequence). This CDR3 contains 14 residues. V lost 7 bases to trimming and J lost 0 bases, with 12 bases between them. For the CDR3, the DNA is TGTGCCAGTATTCAGACGACTCCTAACTATGGCTACACCTTC. It specifies CASIQTTPNYGYTF. The variable domain in full, with the rest retrieved from reference TRBV19 and TRBJ1-2, is DGGITQSPKYLFRKEGQNVTLSCEQNLNHDAMYWYRQDPGQGLRLIYYSQIVNDFQKGDIAEGYSVSREKKESFPLTVTSAQKNPTAFYLCASIQTTPNYGYTFGSGTRLTVV.

The J gene is TRBJ2-1, the V gene TRBV7-9, with 9 bases that match TRBD1. This CDR3 is 15 amino acids long. V was clipped by 5 bases and J by 9 bases; unmatched bases: 11. Germline V gives CDR1 SEHNR, CDR2 FQNEAQ (reference sequence). The CDR3 sequence is CASSPPGQGNREQFF. In DNA, the CDR3 is TGTGCCAGCAGCCCCCCGGGACAGGGAAACCGTGAGCAGTTCTTC.

The chain employs TRBV9 and TRBJ1-2; 12 bases align to TRBD1. Trimming cost V 4 bases and J 7 bases; bases outside gene matches: 8. Germline loops: CDR1 SGDLS, CDR2 YYNGEE. The CDR3 totals 15 residues. DNA of the CDR3: TGTGCCAGCAGCAGGGGACAGGGGGCGCGGAGTGGCTACACCTTC. Translating gives CASSRGQGARSGYTF. Full variable domain (outside the CDR3, taken from reference TRBV9 and TRBJ1-2): DSGVTQTPKHLITATGQRVTLRCSPRSGDLSVYWYQQSLDQGLQFLIQYYNGEERAKGNILERFSAQQFPDLHSELNLSSLELGDSALYFCASSRGQGARSGYTFGSGTRLTVV.

The chain links TRBV9 to TRBJ2-7; D perhaps matches TRBD2 (5 bases). This CDR3 spans 15 amino acids. Germline loops: CDR1 SGDLS, CDR2 YYNGEE. The V end was cut by 3 bases, the J end by 0 bases, with 13 bases between. The CDR3: CASSAEGVGSYEQYF. CDR3 nucleotide sequence: TGTGCCAGCAGCGCCGAGGGAGTAGGCTCCTACGAGCAGTACTTC.

The chain links TRBV6-1 to TRBJ2-1; a possible D gene is TRBD1 (5 bases). V gave up 0 bases and J gave up 8 bases, with 11 bases separating them. This CDR3 has 14 amino acids. Germline CDR1 is MNHNS and CDR2 is SASEGT. CDR3 residues: CASSEAIQVHEQFF. CDR3 nucleotides: TGTGCCAGCAGTGAAGCGATACAGGTCCATGAGCAGTTCTTC.

The chain is built from TRBV7-7 and TRBJ2-3; possible D gene TRBD2, 7 bases. The CDR3 is 14 residues long. CDR1 and CDR2 from the germline V gene are SSHAT and FNYEAQ (reference sequence). The CDR3 reads CASARGAGTDTQYF. CDR3 in DNA: TGTGCTAGCGCACGGGGGGCCGGCACAGATACGCAGTATTTT. Complete variable domain (other parts from reference TRBV7-7 and TRBJ2-3): GAGVSQSPRYKVTKRGQDVTLRCDPISSHATLYWYQQALGQGPEFLTYFNYEAQPDKSGLPSDRFSAERPEGSISTLTIQRTEQRDSAMYRCASARGAGTDTQYFGPGTRLTVL.

The V call is TRBV9, the J call TRBJ2-7, with D possibly TRBD1 on 5 matching bases. CDR1 and CDR2 from the germline V gene are SGDLS and YYNGEE. This CDR3 contains 12 residues. Between the trimmed V and J ends, which lost 3 bases and 6 bases, there was a span of 10 bases. This chain's CDR3 is CASSGTRAEQYF. As DNA, the CDR3 is TGTGCCAGCAGCGGAACCAGGGCCGAGCAGTACTTC. Looking up the rest from reference TRBV9 and TRBJ2-7 gives the full variable domain: DSGVTQTPKHLITATGQRVTLRCSPRSGDLSVYWYQQSLDQGLQFLIQYYNGEERAKGNILERFSAQQFPDLHSELNLSSLELGDSALYFCASSGTRAEQYFGPGTRLTVT.